What follows are 31 T cell receptor beta chains derived from one specimen sequenced in a study of shared clonotypes between healthy human individuals (dated by TCRdb to 2020 to 2022). The library was prepared using the immunoSEQ multiplex PCR assay. As stored in TCRdb, this immuneACCESS dataset retains in-frame rearrangements with V and J assigned. A fraction of the clones does not appear; measured against another copy, unresolved V genes explain less than half of the discrepancy, and the remainder lacks a known reason. Present in this sample are 2.3 million or so clones, approximately 95% of which were seen just once. The biggest ten clones account for about 0.41% of the sample. Sequenced input: naive CD4+ T cells from PBMCs. The cell subset or site label, read with the paper, signifies: CD45RA+ positively selected. Receptors were obtained from a man younger than 35 in good health. Some clones in this sample may be carry-over from other donors' samples.

The CDR3 is CARSFGGPGTDTQYF. CDR3 nucleotide sequence: TGTGCCAGAAGCTTTGGGGGGCCCGGCACAGATACGCAGTATTTT. The chain is built from TRBV5-3 and TRBJ2-3; D may match TRBD1 or TRBD2 (6 bases each). TRBV5-3 is an ORF; its function is uncertain. There are 15 residues in the CDR3. The V gene lost 2 bases and the J gene lost 1 base, with 11 bases spanning the gap.

V usage is TRBV7-9 and J usage is TRBJ2-2, with a tentative D call TRBD1 (6 bases). Germline loops: CDR1 SEHNR, CDR2 FQNEAQ (reference sequence). The ends were cut back, 11 bases at V and 0 bases at J, with 16 bases in the middle. CDR3 length equals 15 residues. The CDR3 spells CASHQGHPNTGELFF. CDR3 in DNA: TGTGCCTCCCACCAGGGACATCCGAACACCGGGGAGCTGTTTTTT.

Written as DNA, the CDR3 is TGTGCCAGCAGTAGAGATACCTACAATGAGCAGTTCTTC. Protein product: CASSRDTYNEQFF. This chain connects TRBV6-5 to TRBJ2-1; no clear D. The germline V and J ends were trimmed by 5 bases and 2 bases, with 7 bases remaining between them. The germline V gene has CDR1 MNHEY and CDR2 SVGAGI. The CDR3 is 13 residues long.

As regards this clone: Additional DNA sequences in this sample encode the identical CDR3. The chain uses TRBV28 and TRBJ1-3; D may be TRBD1 (6 bases). The V gene's germline CDR1 is MDHEN and CDR2 SYDVKM. Trimming took 5 bases from V and 5 from J, leaving 10 bases between them. The CDR3 loop spans 13 amino acids. CDR3 sequence reads: CASSPGGRNTIYF. CDR3 in DNA: TGTGCCAGCAGTCCCGGGGGCAGAAACACCATATATTTT.

The V gene is TRBV7-9, the J gene TRBJ1-2; 7 positions match TRBD1. The germline CDR1 and CDR2 sequences are SEHNR and FQNEAQ (reference sequence). The CDR3 loop spans 13 amino acids. V was pared by 5 bases and J by 6 bases, with 6 bases of the junction left unmatched. CDR3 sequence reads: CASSIGTVDGYTF. CDR3 sequence (DNA): TGTGCCAGCAGCATCGGGACAGTCGATGGCTACACCTTC.

The chain recombines TRBV28 with TRBJ1-5; D is unresolved. CDR3 length: 14 amino acids. The V gene's germline CDR1 is MDHEN and CDR2 SYDVKM. V gave up 1 base and J gave up 5 bases, with 9 bases separating them. This CDR3 reads CASSLSFGDQPQHF. DNA for the CDR3: TGTGCCAGCAGTTTATCGTTCGGGGATCAGCCCCAGCATTTT.

Regarding this clone: Distinct nucleotide sequences in the sample also encode this CDR3. This chain connects TRBV5-1 to TRBJ1-1, with D perhaps matching TRBD1 (6 bases). Trimming shortened V by 2 bases and J by 2 bases, and 10 bases separated the two germline ends. Per the germline V gene, CDR1 is SGHRS and CDR2 is YFSETQ. CDR3 length equals 14 residues. In DNA, the CDR3 is TGCGCCAGCAGCTTTCTACAGGGAAACACTGAAGCTTTCTTT. It yields the protein CASSFLQGNTEAFF.

CDR3 residues: CASSLDPFGNIQYF. The CDR3 DNA reads as TGTGCCAGCAGCTTAGATCCCTTTGGAAACATTCAGTACTTC. The chain is built from TRBV11-2 and TRBJ2-4; D remains ambiguous. V lost 0 bases to trimming and J lost 6 bases, with 9 bases between them. Germline V gives CDR1 SGHAT, CDR2 FQNNGV. The CDR3 totals 14 residues.

The CDR3 sequence: CASSYFKGANYGYTF. CDR3 DNA: TGTGCCAGCAGTTACTTTAAGGGAGCTAACTATGGCTACACCTTC. This sequence joins TRBV6-6 and TRBJ1-2, with no clear D. The CDR3 has 15 amino acids. The germline gives CDR1 MNHNY, CDR2 SVGAGI (reference sequence). Trimming stripped 1 base from V and 0 bases from J, with 9 bases between.

The chain is built from TRBV18 and TRBJ1-2; a weak D match, TRBD1 (6 bases). The CDR3 is 13 amino acids. CDR1 and CDR2 (germline): KGHSH, LQKENI. Trimming pared 6 bases from V and 5 bases from J, leaving 13 bases between. The CDR3 region is CASSSDSSYGYTF. CDR3 DNA sequence: TGTGCCAGCTCTTCGGACAGTTCGTATGGCTACACCTTC. Together with reference TRBV18 and TRBJ1-2, the CDR3 gives the full variable domain: NAGVMQNPRHLVRRRGQEARLRCSPMKGHSHVYWYRQLPEEGLKFMVYLQKENIIDESGMPKERFSAEFPKEGPSILRIQQVVRGDSAAYFCASSSDSSYGYTFGSGTRLTVV.

This chain connects TRBV4-1 to TRBJ2-7, with 7 bases lining up with TRBD1. CDR3 length equals 16 residues. V dropped 1 base and J dropped 0; count of bases not matched to a gene: 6. Germline V gives CDR1 MGHRA, CDR2 YSYEKL. CDR3 sequence: CASSQARRQGSYEQYF. In DNA, the CDR3 is TGCGCCAGCAGCCAAGCCCGTCGACAGGGCTCCTACGAGCAGTACTTC.

The V and J genes are TRBV30 and TRBJ2-1, with D perhaps given as TRBD1 or TRBD2 (8 bases each). CDR3 length: 13 amino acids. V lost 8 bases, J lost 4 bases, and 15 bases lay in between. CDR1 is GTSNPN and CDR2 is SVGIG in the germline V gene (reference sequence). CDR3 sequence: CAREGQEYNEQFF. The CDR3, as DNA: TGTGCCCGGGAGGGACAGGAATACAATGAGCAGTTCTTC.

The chain joins TRBV11-3 to TRBJ1-5; D is ambiguous. Per germline, CDR1 SGHNT and CDR2 YENEEA. The CDR3 spans 12 residues. The germline V and J ends were trimmed by 5 bases and 4 bases, with 6 bases remaining between them. This CDR3 reads CASSIKNQPQHF. CDR3 coding DNA: TGTGCCAGCAGCATTAAGAATCAGCCCCAGCATTTT.

The rearrangement links TRBV9 to TRBJ2-5; TRBD1 matches at 9 bases. Germline CDR1 SGDLS, CDR2 YYNGEE. The CDR3 length is 17 residues. The V segment lost 3 bases and the J segment 3 bases; nucleotides outside the gene matches: 12. The CDR3 bases are TGTGCCAGCAGCGCCCAGGAGGGGACAGGGCCTAAAGAGACCCAGTACTTC. Encoded protein: CASSAQEGTGPKETQYF.

The V call is TRBV7-2, the J call TRBJ2-7; no reliable D call. CDR1 SGHTA and CDR2 FQGNSA come from the germline V gene. V lost 3 bases to trimming and J lost 0 bases, with 6 bases between them. CDR3 length: 13 amino acids. CDR3 DNA: TGTGCCAGCAGCTTCGTCAGCTCCTACGAGCAGTACTTC. Amino acids: CASSFVSSYEQYF. The entire variable domain, with the rest obtained from reference TRBV7-2 and TRBJ2-7, is as follows: GAGVSQSPSNKVTEKGKDVELRCDPISGHTALYWYRQSLGQGLEFLIYFQGNSAPDKSGLPSDRFSAERTGGSVSTLTIQRTQQEDSAVYLCASSFVSSYEQYFGPGTRLTVT.

This rearrangement joins TRBV5-1 to TRBJ1-2; the D gene is possibly TRBD1 (5 bases). Germline V gene sequence: CDR1 SGHRS, CDR2 YFSETQ. The CDR3 extends over 13 amino acids. The V and J ends lost 5 bases and 0 bases respectively, with 8 bases between them. The CDR3: CASRGVANYGYTF. CDR3 coding DNA: TGCGCCAGCAGGGGGGTTGCTAACTATGGCTACACCTTC.

The table lists this clone with a few counts. V is TRBV2 and J is TRBJ1-1, with a tentative D call TRBD1 (6 bases). This CDR3 comprises 13 residues. Trimming pared 5 bases from V and 3 bases from J, leaving 10 bases between. Germline CDR1 and CDR2: SNHLY and FYNNEI. The CDR3 reads CASSIGQYTEAFF. DNA for the CDR3: TGTGCCAGCAGTATTGGACAGTACACTGAAGCTTTCTTT. The variable domain in full, with the rest retrieved from reference TRBV2 and TRBJ1-1, is EPEVTQTPSHQVTQMGQEVILRCVPISNHLYFYWYRQILGQKVEFLVSFYNNEISEKSEIFDDQFSVERPDGSNFTLKIRSTKLEDSAMYFCASSIGQYTEAFFGQGTRLTVV.

The rearrangement joins TRBV14 to TRBJ1-2; 10 bases align to TRBD1. V shed 4 bases and J 2 bases; nucleotides not matched to a gene: 10. The CDR3 contains 17 residues. Germline V gene lookup returns CDR1 SGHDN and CDR2 FVKESK. The CDR3 nucleotides are TGTGCCAGCAGCCCAAATATGGGACAGGGGAGGAACTATGGCTACACCTTC. Protein: CASSPNMGQGRNYGYTF. Looking up the rest from reference TRBV14 and TRBJ1-2 gives the full variable domain: EAGVTQFPSHSVIEKGQTVTLRCDPISGHDNLYWYRRVMGKEIKFLLHFVKESKQDESGMPNNRFLAERTGGTYSTLKVQPAELEDSGVYFCASSPNMGQGRNYGYTFGSGTRLTVV.

The chain carries TRBV18 and TRBJ1-5; TRBD1 matches at 10 bases. The trim removed 4 bases at V and 2 bases at J, leaving 2 bases unmatched. Germline CDR1 KGHSH, CDR2 LQKENI. The CDR3 has 15 amino acids. CDR3 bases: TGTGCCAGCTCACAGGGACAGGGGCGCAATCAGCCCCAGCATTTT. This sequence encodes CASSQGQGRNQPQHF.

J is TRBJ2-4 and V is TRBV28, with D possibly being TRBD2 (6 bases). The CDR3 has 20 amino acids. V dropped 6 bases and J dropped 1 base, with 28 bases sitting between them. Germline CDR1 reads MDHEN; CDR2 reads SYDVKM. The CDR3 loop is CASSLLGWRRDKLAKNIQYF. CDR3 DNA: TGTGCCAGCAGCCTTCTCGGTTGGAGGAGGGATAAGTTGGCCAAAAACATTCAGTACTTC.

This chain links TRBV6-6 with TRBJ1-1; D gene ambiguous. V lost 5 bases and J 0 bases, leaving 10 bases between the germline ends. Germline V CDR1 and CDR2: MNHNY, SVGAGI (reference sequence). The CDR3 sequence is 14 residues long. The CDR3 spells CASSRPLMNTEAFF. The CDR3 bases are TGTGCCAGCAGTCGACCCCTCATGAACACTGAAGCTTTCTTT.

Points on this clone: This CDR3 is also generated by other DNA sequences in the sample. The V gene is TRBV5-6, the J gene TRBJ2-7; the D gene is possibly TRBD2 (5 bases). Trimming stripped 4 bases from V and 3 bases from J, with 8 bases between. Germline CDR1 reads SGHDT; CDR2 reads YYEEEE. CDR3 length: 12 residues. The CDR3 nucleotides read TGTGCCAGCAGCCCGGGGAGCTACGAGCAGTACTTC. Protein sequence: CASSPGSYEQYF.

On this clone itself: An end of the junction does not agree with germline; a read error may underlie this. The chain carries TRBV6-1 and TRBJ2-1; 11 nucleotides line up with TRBD2. The CDR3 is 18 amino acids. Germline assignment: CDR1 MNHNS and CDR2 SASEGT. CDR3 amino acids: CAISEALTGTSGNNEQFF. In DNA form, the CDR3 reads TGTGCCATCAGTGAGGCACTGACCGGGACTAGCGGAAACAATGAGCAGTTCTTC.

V is TRBV28 and J is TRBJ2-1, with a weak D call TRBD2 (5 bases). Per the germline V gene, CDR1 is MDHEN and CDR2 is SYDVKM. The germline V and J ends were trimmed by 4 bases and 4 bases, with 14 bases remaining between them. This CDR3 has 15 residues. CDR3 sequence (DNA): TGTGCCAGCAGTTGGAAGCGGAACCTATACAATGAGCAGTTCTTC. Encoded protein: CASSWKRNLYNEQFF.

V is TRBV28 and J is TRBJ2-6, with a weak D call TRBD1 (6 bases). Germline-derived CDR1 and CDR2 are MDHEN and SYDVKM. CDR3 length equals 17 residues. V was cut by 1 base and J by 0 bases, with 10 bases left in between. The CDR3 here is CASSLLGHPSGANVLTF. CDR3 coding DNA: TGTGCCAGCAGTTTATTGGGACACCCCTCTGGGGCCAACGTCCTGACTTTC.

The rearrangement joins TRBV4-2 to TRBJ2-3; the match to TRBD2 covers 13 bases. This CDR3 is built from 17 residues. Germline V gene sequence: CDR1 LGHNA, CDR2 YNFKEQ. V shed 2 bases, J shed 5 bases, and the junction held 7 bases outside the gene matches. Here the CDR3 reads CASSQRLLAGGLDTQYF. The CDR3 nucleotides read TGTGCCAGCAGCCAACGCCTACTAGCGGGGGGGTTAGATACGCAGTATTTT.

This chain links TRBV27 with TRBJ2-3, with 9 bases identical to TRBD2. This CDR3 has 15 amino acids. V dropped 6 bases and J dropped 4; count of bases not matched to a gene: 8. Per germline, CDR1 MNHEY and CDR2 SMNVEV (reference sequence). CDR3 residues: CASSLGTSSSDTQYF. In nucleotides, the CDR3 is TGTGCCAGCAGCCTCGGGACTAGCAGTTCAGATACGCAGTATTTT.

The chain recombines TRBV6-1 with TRBJ1-1, with unresolved D. Looked up from germline, CDR1 is MNHNS and CDR2 is SASEGT. V dropped 5 bases and J dropped 1 base, with 8 bases sitting between them. The CDR3 length is 13 residues. This CDR3 is CASSRYGNTEAFF. CDR3 sequence (DNA): TGTGCCAGCAGTCGCTATGGGAACACTGAAGCTTTCTTT.

This chain connects TRBV5-6 to TRBJ2-5; D possibly corresponds to TRBD1 (5 bases). This CDR3 spans 13 amino acids. V lost 4 bases to trimming and J lost 5 bases, with 12 bases between them. Germline V lookup: CDR1 SGHDT, CDR2 YYEEEE. The CDR3 here is CASSPPKGETQYF. The CDR3, as DNA: TGTGCCAGCAGCCCGCCGAAGGGGGAGACCCAGTACTTC.

This clone appeared once. The rearrangement uses TRBV10-3 and TRBJ2-1; perhaps TRBD1 as D (5 bases). V was trimmed by 0 bases and J by 9 bases, leaving 15 bases between them. This CDR3 has 15 residues. Germline V lookup: CDR1 ENHRY, CDR2 SYGVKD. The CDR3 DNA reads as TGTGCCATCAGTGAGTCGAGTTATTGGCAGGGTGAGCAGTTCTTC. Its translation: CAISESSYWQGEQFF.

The V and J genes are TRBV7-9 and TRBJ2-1; no clear D gene. V lost 0 bases and J 4 bases, leaving 7 bases between the germline ends. Germline CDR1 is SEHNR and CDR2 is FQNEAQ (reference sequence). This CDR3 spans 14 amino acids. In DNA, the CDR3 is TGTGCCAGCAGCTTAGCTTCAGATTACAATGAGCAGTTCTTC. It specifies CASSLASDYNEQFF.